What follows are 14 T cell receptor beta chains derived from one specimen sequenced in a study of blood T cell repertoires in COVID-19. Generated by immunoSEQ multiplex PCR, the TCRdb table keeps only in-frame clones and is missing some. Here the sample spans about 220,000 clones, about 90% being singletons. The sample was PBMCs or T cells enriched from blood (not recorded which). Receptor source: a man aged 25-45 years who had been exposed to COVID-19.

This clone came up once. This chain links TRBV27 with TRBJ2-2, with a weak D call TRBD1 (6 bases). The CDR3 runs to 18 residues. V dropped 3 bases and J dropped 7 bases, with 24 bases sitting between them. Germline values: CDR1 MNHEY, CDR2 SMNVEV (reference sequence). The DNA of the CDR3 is TGTGCCAGCAGTTTCTCCCAAAAAACGGACAGAGATGTCGGGGAGCTGTTTTTT. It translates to CASSFSQKTDRDVGELFF.

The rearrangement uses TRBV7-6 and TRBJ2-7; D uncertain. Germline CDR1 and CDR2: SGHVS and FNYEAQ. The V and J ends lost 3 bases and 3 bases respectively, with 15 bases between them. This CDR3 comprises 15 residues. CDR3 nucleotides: TGTGCCAGCAGCTTTTCCCCTCTACTGAACTACGAGCAGTACTTC. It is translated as CASSFSPLLNYEQYF. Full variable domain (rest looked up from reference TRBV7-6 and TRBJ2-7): GAGVSQSPRYKVTKRGQDVALRCDPISGHVSLYWYRQALGQGPEFLTYFNYEAQQDKSGLPNDRFSAERPEGSISTLTIQRTEQRDSAMYRCASSFSPLLNYEQYFGPGTRLTVT.

In nucleotides, the CDR3 is TGCGCCAGCACTCCTAACGGTAACACTGAAGCTTTCTTT. Translation gives CASTPNGNTEAFF. This rearrangement joins TRBV5-1 to TRBJ1-1; no firm D call. Looked up from germline, CDR1 is SGHRS and CDR2 is YFSETQ. V was shortened by 6 bases and J by 2 bases, with 11 bases between the two germline ends. The CDR3 has 13 amino acids.

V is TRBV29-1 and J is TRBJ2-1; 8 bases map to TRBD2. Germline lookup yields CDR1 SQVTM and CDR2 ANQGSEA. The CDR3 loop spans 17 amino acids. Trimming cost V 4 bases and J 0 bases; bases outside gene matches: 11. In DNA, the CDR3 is TGCAGCGTTGTAACGGCGGGGGGATTCAGCTCCTACAATGAGCAGTTCTTC. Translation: CSVVTAGGFSSYNEQFF.

CDR3 bases: TGTGCCAGCTCACCACCTGGGACAGGCGTCTCCTACGAGCAGTACTTC. Translated: CASSPPGTGVSYEQYF. The chain joins TRBV18 to TRBJ2-7; 8 bases fit TRBD1. This CDR3 is built from 16 residues. Unmatched junction bases numbered 4, after V lost 0 bases and J lost 0 bases. CDR1 and CDR2 (germline): KGHSH, LQKENI.

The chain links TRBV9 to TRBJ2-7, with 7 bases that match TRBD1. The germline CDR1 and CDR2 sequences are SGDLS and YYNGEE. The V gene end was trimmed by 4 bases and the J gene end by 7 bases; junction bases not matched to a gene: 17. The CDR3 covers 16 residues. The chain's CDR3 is CASSLKMETGHQEQYF. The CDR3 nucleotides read TGTGCCAGCAGCCTCAAGATGGAGACAGGGCATCAGGAGCAGTACTTC.

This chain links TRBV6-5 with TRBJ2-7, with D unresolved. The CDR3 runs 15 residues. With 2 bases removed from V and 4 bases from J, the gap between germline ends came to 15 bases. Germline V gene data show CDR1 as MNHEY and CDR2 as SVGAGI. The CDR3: CASSYPPTTRYEQYF. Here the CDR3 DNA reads TGTGCCAGCAGTTACCCCCCGACGACAAGGTACGAGCAGTACTTC.

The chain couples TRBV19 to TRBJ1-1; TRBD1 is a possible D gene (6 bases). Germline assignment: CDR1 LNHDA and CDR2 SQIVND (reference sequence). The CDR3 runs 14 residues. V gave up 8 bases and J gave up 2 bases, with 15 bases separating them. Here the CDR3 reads CASRLLDRNTEAFF. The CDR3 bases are TGTGCCAGTCGCCTCCTGGACAGAAACACTGAAGCTTTCTTT.

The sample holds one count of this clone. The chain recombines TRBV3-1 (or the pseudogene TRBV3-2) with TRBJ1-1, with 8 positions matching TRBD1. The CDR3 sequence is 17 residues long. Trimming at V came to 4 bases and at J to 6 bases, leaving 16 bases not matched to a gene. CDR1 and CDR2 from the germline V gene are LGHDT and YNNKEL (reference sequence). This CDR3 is CASSPSGGQGRFPEAFF. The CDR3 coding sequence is TGTGCCAGCAGCCCATCCGGAGGACAGGGTAGATTCCCTGAAGCTTTCTTT.

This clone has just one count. The CDR3 protein is CASSDWTGKNYGYTF. The DNA for the CDR3 is TGCGCCAGCAGCGACTGGACAGGAAAAAACTATGGCTACACCTTC. The chain is built from TRBV5-1 and TRBJ1-2; 7 nucleotides match TRBD1. The germline V gene encodes CDR1 SGHRS and CDR2 YFSETQ. CDR3 size: 15 residues. The ends lost 4 bases at V and 2 bases at J; junction bases unmatched: 8.

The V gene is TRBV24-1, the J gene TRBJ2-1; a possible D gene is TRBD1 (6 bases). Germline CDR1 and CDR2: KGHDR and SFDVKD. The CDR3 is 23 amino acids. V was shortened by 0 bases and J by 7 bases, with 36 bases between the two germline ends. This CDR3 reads CATSDLGGLQGSQGTNSKNEQFF. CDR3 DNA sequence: TGTGCCACCAGTGATTTGGGTGGGTTACAGGGAAGTCAAGGAACAAATTCTAAAAATGAGCAGTTCTTC.

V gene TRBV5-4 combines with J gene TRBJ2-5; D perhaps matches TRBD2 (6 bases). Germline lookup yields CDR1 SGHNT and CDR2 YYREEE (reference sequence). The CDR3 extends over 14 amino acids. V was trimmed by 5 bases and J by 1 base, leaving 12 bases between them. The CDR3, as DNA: TGTGCCAGCAGTTGGCGGGGTGCCCAAGAGACCCAGTACTTC. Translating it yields CASSWRGAQETQYF.

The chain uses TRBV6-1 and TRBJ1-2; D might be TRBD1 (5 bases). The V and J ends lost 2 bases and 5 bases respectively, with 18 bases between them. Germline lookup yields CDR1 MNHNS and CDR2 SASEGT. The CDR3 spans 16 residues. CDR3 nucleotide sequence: TGTGCCAGCAGTGAATCACGGAGACAGCGGGGATATGGCTACACCTTC. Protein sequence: CASSESRRQRGYGYTF.

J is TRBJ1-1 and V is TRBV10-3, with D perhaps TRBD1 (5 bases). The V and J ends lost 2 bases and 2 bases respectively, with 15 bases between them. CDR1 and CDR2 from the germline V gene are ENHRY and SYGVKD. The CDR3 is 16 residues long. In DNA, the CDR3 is TGTGCCATCAGTGAGGGACACGCGCGAAGTAACACTGAAGCTTTCTTT. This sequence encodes CAISEGHARSNTEAFF.